This T cell receptor (beta chain) was recovered during a study of T cell changes during pregnancy in multiple sclerosis. Trimming left V 7 bases short and J 1 base short, with 10 bases between. The CDR3 is 13 amino acids. Germline CDR1 SQVTM, CDR2 ANQGSEA. Using immunoSEQ multiplex PCR, the repertoire was profiled, and TCRdb retains in-frame clones only, with some absent. The sample records tens of thousands of clones, around 91% being singletons. This TCR derives from a female donor with multiple sclerosis, enrolled in a pregnancy study. The chain has TRBV29-1 and TRBJ2-2; weak D call: TRBD2 (5 bases). The sequencing here drew on CD8+ T cells from peripheral blood mononuclear cells, taken in the second trimester of pregnancy. The CDR3 nucleotides are TGCAGCGGCCGACGGGAGAACACCGGGGAGCTGTTTTTT. This sequence encodes CSGRRENTGELFF.